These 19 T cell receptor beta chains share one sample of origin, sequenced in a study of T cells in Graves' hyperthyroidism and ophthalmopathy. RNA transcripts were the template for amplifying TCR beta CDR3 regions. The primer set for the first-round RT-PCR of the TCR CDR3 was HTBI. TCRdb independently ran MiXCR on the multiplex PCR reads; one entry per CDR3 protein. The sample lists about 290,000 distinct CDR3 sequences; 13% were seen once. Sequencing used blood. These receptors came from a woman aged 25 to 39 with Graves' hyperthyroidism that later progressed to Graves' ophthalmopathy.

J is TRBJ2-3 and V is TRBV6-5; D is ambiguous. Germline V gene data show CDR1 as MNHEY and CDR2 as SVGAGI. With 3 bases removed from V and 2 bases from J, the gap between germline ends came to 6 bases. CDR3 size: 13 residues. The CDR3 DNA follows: TGTGCCAGCAGTTATCGAGACACAGATACGCAGTATTTT. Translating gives CASSYRDTDTQYF.

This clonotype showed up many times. In nucleotides, the CDR3 is TGTGCCTGGAGTCCTAGCGGGAGAGGGCAGTACTTC. It translates to CAWSPSGRGQYF. The V call is TRBV30, the J call TRBJ2-7; 10 bases align to TRBD2. Trimming cost V 2 bases and J 9 bases; bases outside gene matches: 4. Per germline, CDR1 GTSNPN and CDR2 SVGIG (reference sequence). The CDR3 length is 12 residues.

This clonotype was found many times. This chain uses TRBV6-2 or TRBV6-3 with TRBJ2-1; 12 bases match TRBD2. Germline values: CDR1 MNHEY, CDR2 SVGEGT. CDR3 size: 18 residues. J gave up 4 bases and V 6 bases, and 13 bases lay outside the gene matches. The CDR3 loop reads CASRLPPGTSGLYNEQFF. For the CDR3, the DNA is TGTGCCAGCAGATTACCCCCTGGGACTAGCGGGCTATACAATGAGCAGTTCTTC.

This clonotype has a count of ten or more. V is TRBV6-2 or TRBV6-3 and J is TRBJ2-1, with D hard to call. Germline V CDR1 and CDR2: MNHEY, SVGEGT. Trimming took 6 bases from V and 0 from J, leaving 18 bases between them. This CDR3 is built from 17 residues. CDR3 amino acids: CASSLRVSSSSYNEQFF. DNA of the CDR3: TGTGCCAGCAGCCTCCGAGTCTCCTCGAGCTCCTACAATGAGCAGTTCTTC.

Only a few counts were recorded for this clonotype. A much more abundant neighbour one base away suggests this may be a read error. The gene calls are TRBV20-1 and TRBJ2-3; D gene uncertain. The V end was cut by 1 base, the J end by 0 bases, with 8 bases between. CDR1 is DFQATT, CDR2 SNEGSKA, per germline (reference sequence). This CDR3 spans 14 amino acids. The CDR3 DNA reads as TGCAGTGCTAGAGGGCAGTCAAGCACAGATACGCAGTATTTT. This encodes CSARGQSSTDTQYF.

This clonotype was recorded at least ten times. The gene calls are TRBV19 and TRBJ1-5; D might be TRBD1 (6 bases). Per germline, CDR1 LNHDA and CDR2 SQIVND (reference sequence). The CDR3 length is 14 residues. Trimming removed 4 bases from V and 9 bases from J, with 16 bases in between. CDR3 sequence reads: CASSTNQGSRPQHF. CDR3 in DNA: TGTGCCAGTAGTACAAACCAGGGGTCTCGGCCCCAGCATTTT. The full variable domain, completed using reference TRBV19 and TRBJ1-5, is DGGITQSPKYLFRKEGQNVTLSCEQNLNHDAMYWYRQDPGQGLRLIYYSQIVNDFQKGDIAEGYSVSREKKESFPLTVTSAQKNPTAFYLCASSTNQGSRPQHFGDGTRLSIL.

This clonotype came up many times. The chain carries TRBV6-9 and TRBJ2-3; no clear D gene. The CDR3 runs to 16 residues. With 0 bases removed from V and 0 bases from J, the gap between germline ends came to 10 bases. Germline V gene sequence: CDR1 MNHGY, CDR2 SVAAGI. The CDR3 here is CASSYSTTESTDTQYF. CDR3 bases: TGTGCCAGCAGTTATTCAACAACGGAAAGCACAGATACGCAGTATTTT.

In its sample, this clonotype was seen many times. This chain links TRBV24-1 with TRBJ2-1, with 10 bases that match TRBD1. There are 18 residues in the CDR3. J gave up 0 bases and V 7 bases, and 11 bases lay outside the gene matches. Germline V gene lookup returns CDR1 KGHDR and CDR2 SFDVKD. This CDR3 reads CATSPGQGPESSYNEQFF. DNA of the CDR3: TGTGCCACCAGCCCGGGACAGGGGCCGGAGAGCTCCTACAATGAGCAGTTCTTC.

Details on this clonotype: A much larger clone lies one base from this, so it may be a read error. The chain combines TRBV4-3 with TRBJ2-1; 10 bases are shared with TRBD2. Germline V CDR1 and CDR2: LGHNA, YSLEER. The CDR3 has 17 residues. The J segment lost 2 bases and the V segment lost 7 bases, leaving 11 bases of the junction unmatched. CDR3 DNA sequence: TGCGCCAGCAACCAGTTAGCGGGAGGTCCTCCCTACAATGAGCAGTTCTTC. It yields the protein CASNQLAGGPPYNEQFF.

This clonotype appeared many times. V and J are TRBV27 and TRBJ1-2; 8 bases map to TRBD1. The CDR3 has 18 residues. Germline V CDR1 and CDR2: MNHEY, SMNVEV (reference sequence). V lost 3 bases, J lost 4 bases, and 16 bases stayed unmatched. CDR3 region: CASSFLPRQGQKRYGYTF. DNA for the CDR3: TGTGCCAGCAGTTTCCTACCTCGACAGGGGCAGAAACGCTATGGCTACACCTTC.

The chain's CDR3 is CASSRAGGANEQFF. The CDR3 nucleotides are TGCGCCAGCAGCCGAGCGGGAGGTGCTAATGAGCAGTTCTTC. This chain uses TRBV4-3 with TRBJ2-1; 9 positions match TRBD2. The germline V gene encodes CDR1 LGHNA and CDR2 YSLEER. The CDR3 is made up of 14 amino acids. The trim removed 4 bases at V and 7 bases at J, leaving 5 bases unmatched.

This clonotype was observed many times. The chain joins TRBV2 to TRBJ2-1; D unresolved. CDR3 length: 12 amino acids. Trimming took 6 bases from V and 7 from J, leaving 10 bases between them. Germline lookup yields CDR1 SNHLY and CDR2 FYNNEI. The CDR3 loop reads CASRSQRNEQFF. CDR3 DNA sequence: TGTGCCAGCAGGTCACAGAGAAATGAGCAGTTCTTC.

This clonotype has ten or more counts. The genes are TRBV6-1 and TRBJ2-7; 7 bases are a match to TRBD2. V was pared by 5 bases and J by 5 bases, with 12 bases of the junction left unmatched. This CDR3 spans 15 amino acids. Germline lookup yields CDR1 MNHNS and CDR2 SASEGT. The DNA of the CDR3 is TGTGCCAGCAGTACAGCTAGCGGAAGGACCCACGAGCAGTACTTC. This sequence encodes CASSTASGRTHEQYF.

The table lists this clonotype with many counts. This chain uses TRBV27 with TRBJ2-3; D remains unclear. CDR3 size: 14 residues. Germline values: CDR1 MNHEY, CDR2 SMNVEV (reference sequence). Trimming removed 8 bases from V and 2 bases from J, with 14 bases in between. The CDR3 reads CASQADLVTDTQYF. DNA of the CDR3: TGTGCCAGCCAGGCAGACTTAGTCACAGATACGCAGTATTTT.

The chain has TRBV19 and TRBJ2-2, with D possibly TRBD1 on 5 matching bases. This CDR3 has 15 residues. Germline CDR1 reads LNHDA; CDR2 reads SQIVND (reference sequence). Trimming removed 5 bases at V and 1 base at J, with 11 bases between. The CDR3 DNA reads TGTGCCAGTAGTGAGAGACAGCTGAACACCGGGGAGCTGTTTTTT. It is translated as CASSERQLNTGELFF. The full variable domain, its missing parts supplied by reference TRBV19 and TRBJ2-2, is DGGITQSPKYLFRKEGQNVTLSCEQNLNHDAMYWYRQDPGQGLRLIYYSQIVNDFQKGDIAEGYSVSREKKESFPLTVTSAQKNPTAFYLCASSERQLNTGELFFGEGSRLTVL.

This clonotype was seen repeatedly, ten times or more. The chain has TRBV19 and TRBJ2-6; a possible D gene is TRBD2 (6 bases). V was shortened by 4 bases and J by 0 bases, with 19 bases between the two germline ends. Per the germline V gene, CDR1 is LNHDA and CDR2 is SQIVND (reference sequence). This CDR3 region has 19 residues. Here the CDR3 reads CASSRWGVSGVSGANVLTF. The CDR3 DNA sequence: TGTGCCAGTAGTAGGTGGGGGGTAAGCGGAGTCTCTGGGGCCAACGTCCTGACTTTC.

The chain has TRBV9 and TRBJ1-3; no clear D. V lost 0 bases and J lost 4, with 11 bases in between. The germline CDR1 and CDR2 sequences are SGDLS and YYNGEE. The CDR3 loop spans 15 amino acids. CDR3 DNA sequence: TGTGCCAGCAGCGTAGCTCCGGAGGAGGGAAACACCATATATTTT. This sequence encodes CASSVAPEEGNTIYF. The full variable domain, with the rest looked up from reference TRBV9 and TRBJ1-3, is DSGVTQTPKHLITATGQRVTLRCSPRSGDLSVYWYQQSLDQGLQFLIQYYNGEERAKGNILERFSAQQFPDLHSELNLSSLELGDSALYFCASSVAPEEGNTIYFGEGSWLTVV.

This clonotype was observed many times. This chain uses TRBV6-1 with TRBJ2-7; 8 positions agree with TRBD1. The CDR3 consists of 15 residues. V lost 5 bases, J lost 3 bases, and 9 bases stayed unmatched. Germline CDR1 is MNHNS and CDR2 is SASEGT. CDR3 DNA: TGTGCCAGCAGTTACGATGGGACAGGTCGCTACGAGCAGTACTTC. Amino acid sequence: CASSYDGTGRYEQYF.

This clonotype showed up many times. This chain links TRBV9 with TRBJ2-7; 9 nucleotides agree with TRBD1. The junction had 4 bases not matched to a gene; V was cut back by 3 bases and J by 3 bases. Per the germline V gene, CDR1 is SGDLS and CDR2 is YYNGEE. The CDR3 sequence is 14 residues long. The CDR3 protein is CASSEGTGFYEQYF. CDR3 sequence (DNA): TGTGCCAGCAGCGAGGGGACAGGGTTCTACGAGCAGTACTTC. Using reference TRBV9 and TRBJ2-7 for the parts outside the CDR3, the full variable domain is DSGVTQTPKHLITATGQRVTLRCSPRSGDLSVYWYQQSLDQGLQFLIQYYNGEERAKGNILERFSAQQFPDLHSELNLSSLELGDSALYFCASSEGTGFYEQYFGPGTRLTVT.